The TCR beta chain under discussion was sequenced for a study of blood T cell repertoires in COVID-19. TCRdb keeps only in-frame clones here, not all; method: immunoSEQ multiplex PCR. The sample contains some 93,000 clones, about 89% of which appear only once. CDR1 is GTSNPN and CDR2 is SVGIG in the germline V gene (reference sequence). This CDR3 spans 15 amino acids. J lost 5 bases, V lost 2 bases, and 7 bases had no gene match. The chain combines TRBV30 with TRBJ2-5, with TRBD2 matching over 11 bases. The sample consisted of peripheral blood. The TCR originated in a man aged 50-60 years with acute or convalescent COVID-19. The CDR3 spells CAWSLAGGGGETQYF. In DNA form, the CDR3 reads TGTGCCTGGAGTCTAGCGGGAGGTGGCGGCGAGACCCAGTACTTC.